This T cell receptor beta chain was identified during a study of somatic mutations in cytotoxic T cells in rheumatoid arthritis (dated by TCRdb to between 2016 and 2019). In terms of the full investigation: Some T-cell populations stained with V beta antibodies were sorted by flow on a FACSAria II or Sony SH800 to nearly 100% purity, with sorted V beta1+ cells additionally subjected to TCRB sequencing. To characterize clonality, the study used TCRB deep sequencing while asking whether somatic mutations are carried by expanded CD8+ T-cell clones in newly diagnosed, untreated rheumatoid arthritis. Median age was essentially the same in the patient group and the control group. TCRB deep sequencing covered some 60 patients with rheumatoid arthritis along with around 22 healthy controls. Overall results and qualifications from the work: The finding that TRBV07 was slightly underrepresented in patients was left unadjusted for multiple comparisons. An increase of CD8+ clonality with age was seen in patients (Spearman r ~ 0.46) but not in healthy controls. It was unknown which antigens the expanded CD8+ clones targeted, and their absence from virus-specific databases did not exclude viral specificity. Several identical CD8+ TCRB sequences were found in both blood and synovial fluid, and in 8 of 65 patients the largest CD8+ clone exceeded 20% of CD8+ cells. There was no significant difference in CD8+ T-cell clonality between rheumatoid arthritis patients and age-matched healthy controls.

With a median age of 56 years (range roughly 20-80) and around 50% female, the healthy controls consisted of about 20 blood donors whose buffy coats were used. On an AutoMACS, CD4+ and CD8+ cells were isolated via positive magnetic bead selection, and their purity was verified by flow cytometry. Isolation of peripheral blood mononuclear cells was done through Ficoll-Paque PLUS density gradient separation. DNA from CD4-enriched, CD8-enriched or PBMC samples was extracted using Nucleospin Tissue or Tissue XS kits and then quantified on a Qubit 2.0 fluorometer. Genomic DNA underwent TCRB CDR3 sequencing using the immunoSEQ assay. In the authors' own workflow: The analyses included only productive TCRB rearrangements. A clone was defined by a unique TCRB CDR3 sequence, and clonality was computed as a productive clonality index based on Shannon entropy. Repertoire overlap between two samples was calculated from the template counts of each clone relative to total templates per sample. A correlation with a Spearman r of 0.61 was found between V-gene usage by flow cytometry and V-gene usage by TCRB sequencing. What TCRdb holds here is the immuneACCESS table cut down to in-frame rearrangements. Part of the clones is not present; checked against another copy, under half of the missing clones reflect an unresolved V gene, and the others are unexplained. V and J calls and clone size are those listed in that table; D and trimming were worked out from the DNA. The sample has several thousand clones on record, 75% of them singletons. Around 36% of the sample is held by the ten biggest clonotypes.

There are 16 amino acids in the CDR3, from cysteine to phenylalanine inclusive. The CDR3 DNA has 48 bases and is translated from base 1. In the germline V gene, CDR1 corresponds to SGHRS and CDR2 to YFSETQ. The junction shows trimming of 1 base on V and 5 bases on J, and the gene matches do not reach 8 bases of it. Points on this clone: The clone's antigen remains unknown. Per-base quality was not reported, and no clone a single base away is much larger than it.

The V and J genes are TRBV5-1 and TRBJ2-7; TRBD1 lines up with 11 middle nucleotides. What was sequenced was CD8+ T cells sorted from blood. The receptor was derived from a woman in her fifties or sixties in good health. The DNA sequence is given as TGCGCCAGCAGCTTGTACGGACAGGGGGCGTTCAACGAGCAGTACTTC. Translation gives CASSLYGQGAFNEQYF.